This T cell receptor beta chain stems from a study of cytomegalovirus exposure and HLA in healthy donors. PCR primers comprised 60 Vbeta and 13 Jbeta primers. The repertoire was sequenced with immunoSEQ multiplex PCR; TCRdb's copy has only in-frame clones and lacks some. The sample lists about 73,000 clones, about 81% occurring once. This CDR3 is 13 amino acids long. The germline gives CDR1 MNHEY, CDR2 SMNVEV (reference sequence). V dropped 6 bases and J dropped 8 bases, with 16 bases sitting between them. Sequenced input: PBMCs. The origin of this receptor is a man in his sixties or seventies in good health and CMV-seronegative. This chain joins TRBV27 and TRBJ1-2; maybe TRBD1 (5 bases). This CDR3 reads CASRLGTGRGYTF. The DNA of the CDR3 is TGTGCCAGCAGACTAGGGACTGGGCGCGGCTACACCTTC.